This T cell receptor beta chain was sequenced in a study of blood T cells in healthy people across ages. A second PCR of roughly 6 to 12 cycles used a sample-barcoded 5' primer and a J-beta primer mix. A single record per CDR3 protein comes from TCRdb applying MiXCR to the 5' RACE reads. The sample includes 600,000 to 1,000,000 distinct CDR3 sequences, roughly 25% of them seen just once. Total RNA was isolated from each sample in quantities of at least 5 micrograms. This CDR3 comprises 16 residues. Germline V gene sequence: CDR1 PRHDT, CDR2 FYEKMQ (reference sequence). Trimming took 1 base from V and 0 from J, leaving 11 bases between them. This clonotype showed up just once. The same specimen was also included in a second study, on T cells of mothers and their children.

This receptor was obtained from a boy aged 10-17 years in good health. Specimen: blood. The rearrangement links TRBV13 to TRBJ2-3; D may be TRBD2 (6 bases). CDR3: CASSLVKGTSTDTQYF. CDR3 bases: TGTGCCAGCAGCTTAGTCAAGGGGACTAGCACAGATACGCAGTATTTT.